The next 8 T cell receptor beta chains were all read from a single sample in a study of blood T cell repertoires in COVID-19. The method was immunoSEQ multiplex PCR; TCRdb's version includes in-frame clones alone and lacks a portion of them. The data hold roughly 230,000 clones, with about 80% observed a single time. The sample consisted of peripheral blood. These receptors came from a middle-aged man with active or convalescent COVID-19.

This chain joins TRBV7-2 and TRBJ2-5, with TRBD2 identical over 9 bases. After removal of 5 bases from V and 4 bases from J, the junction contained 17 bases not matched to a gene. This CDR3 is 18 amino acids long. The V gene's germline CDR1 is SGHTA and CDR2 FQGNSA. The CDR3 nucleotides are TGTGCCAGCAGCCGGAGCGGTCTAGCGGGGAGCGTCGGAGAGACCCAGTACTTC. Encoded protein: CASSRSGLAGSVGETQYF.

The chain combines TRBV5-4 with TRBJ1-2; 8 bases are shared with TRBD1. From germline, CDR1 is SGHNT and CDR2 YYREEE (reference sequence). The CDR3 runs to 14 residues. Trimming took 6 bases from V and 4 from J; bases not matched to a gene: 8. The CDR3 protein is CASTRGQEGYGYTF. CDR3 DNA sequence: TGTGCCAGCACCCGGGGACAGGAGGGCTATGGCTACACCTTC.

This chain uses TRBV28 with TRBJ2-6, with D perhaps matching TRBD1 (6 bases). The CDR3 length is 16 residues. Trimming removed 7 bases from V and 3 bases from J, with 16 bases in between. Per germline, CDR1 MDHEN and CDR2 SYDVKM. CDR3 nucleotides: TGTGCCAGCACGGACAGCCTCCTTCTTGGGGCCAACGTCCTGACTTTC. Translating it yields CASTDSLLLGANVLTF.

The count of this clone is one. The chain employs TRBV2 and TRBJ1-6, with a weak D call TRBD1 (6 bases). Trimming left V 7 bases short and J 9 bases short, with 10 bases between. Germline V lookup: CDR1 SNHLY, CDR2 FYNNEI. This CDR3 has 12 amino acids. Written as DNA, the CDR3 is TGTGCCAGCAACCAGGGGTTTTCACCCCTCCACTTT. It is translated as CASNQGFSPLHF.

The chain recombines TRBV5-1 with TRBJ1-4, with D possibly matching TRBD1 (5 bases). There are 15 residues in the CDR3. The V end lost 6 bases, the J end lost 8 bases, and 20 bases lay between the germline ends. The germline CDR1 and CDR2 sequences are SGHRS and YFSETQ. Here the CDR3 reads CASTDPGRGFEKLFF. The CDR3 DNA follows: TGCGCCAGCACTGACCCGGGCCGGGGGTTCGAAAAACTGTTTTTT.

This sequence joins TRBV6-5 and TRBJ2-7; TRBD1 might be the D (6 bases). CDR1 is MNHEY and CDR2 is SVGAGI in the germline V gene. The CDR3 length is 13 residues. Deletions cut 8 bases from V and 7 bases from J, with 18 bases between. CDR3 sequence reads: CASADRPSREQYF. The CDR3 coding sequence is TGTGCCAGCGCGGACAGACCCTCGCGAGAGCAGTACTTC.

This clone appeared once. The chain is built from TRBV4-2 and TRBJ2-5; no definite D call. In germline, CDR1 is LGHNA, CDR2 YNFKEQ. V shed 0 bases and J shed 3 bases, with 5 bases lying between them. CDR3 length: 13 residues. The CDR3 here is CASSQDNKETQYF. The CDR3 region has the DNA TGTGCCAGCAGCCAAGATAACAAAGAGACCCAGTACTTC.

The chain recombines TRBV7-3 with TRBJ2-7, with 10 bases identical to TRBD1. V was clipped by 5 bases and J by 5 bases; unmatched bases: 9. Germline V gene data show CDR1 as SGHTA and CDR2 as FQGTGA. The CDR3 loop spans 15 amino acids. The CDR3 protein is CASSPMTGGNDEQYF. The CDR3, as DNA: TGTGCCAGCAGCCCTATGACAGGGGGCAACGACGAGCAGTACTTC.